The 15 T cell receptor beta chains given below trace back to one sample, sequenced in a study of T-cell reconstitution after alpha-beta-depleted transplantation in children. Using unique molecular identifiers, the investigators prepared the TCRbeta library. Via MiXCR, TCRdb re-called the PCR reads, giving one row per CDR3 protein. Of about 410,000 distinct CDR3 sequences detected, approximately 20% appear once; the ten largest clones hold 3% to 4.5%. The sequenced sample was PBMCs from the stem cell graft donor, obtained from the stem cell graft. Every receptor here comes from a human donor who donated a stem cell graft to a child with acute myeloid leukemia.

This clonotype was observed a handful of times. V usage is TRBV29-1 and J usage is TRBJ1-2; D gene ambiguous. The ends were cut back, 2 bases at V and 0 bases at J, with 7 bases in the middle. Germline values: CDR1 SQVTM, CDR2 ANQGSEA. This CDR3 has 13 residues. The CDR3 is CSVERNTNYGYTF. CDR3 DNA: TGCAGCGTTGAAAGGAACACTAACTATGGCTACACCTTC.

The chain carries TRBV12-3 or TRBV12-4 and TRBJ2-2; 7 bases line up with TRBD2. CDR3 length: 16 amino acids. Germline trimming cut 3 bases from V and 1 base from J; bases unmatched to any gene: 5. Here the CDR3 reads CASSFGAGLNTGELFF. The DNA for the CDR3 is TGTGCCAGCAGTTTTGGAGCGGGGTTGAACACCGGGGAGCTGTTTTTT.

Many counts were recorded for this clonotype. V gene TRBV12-3 or TRBV12-4 combines with J gene TRBJ2-7; 9 bases agree with TRBD1. This CDR3 is built from 14 residues. After removal of 5 bases from V and 3 bases from J, the junction contained 5 bases not matched to a gene. CDR3 in amino acids: CASSRDRVGYEQYF. The CDR3 nucleotides read TGTGCCAGCAGTCGGGACAGGGTAGGCTACGAGCAGTACTTC.

The chain is built from TRBV12-3 or TRBV12-4 and TRBJ1-2; 7 bases are a match to TRBD1. After removal of 3 bases from V and 5 bases from J, the junction contained 6 bases not matched to a gene. This CDR3 is 14 amino acids long. As DNA, the CDR3 is TGTGCCAGCAGTTTTGGACAGGTTCGTTATGGCTACACCTTC. It yields the protein CASSFGQVRYGYTF.

The chain links TRBV20-1 to TRBJ2-2, with D uncertain. CDR3 length: 14 residues. Germline values: CDR1 DFQATT, CDR2 SNEGSKA (reference sequence). V was trimmed by 4 bases and J by 0 bases, leaving 9 bases between them. The CDR3: CSATMYANTGELFF. For the CDR3, the DNA is TGCAGTGCTACAATGTACGCGAACACCGGGGAGCTGTTTTTT.

This clonotype was picked up a small number of times. The chain employs TRBV20-1 and TRBJ2-1; TRBD2 is a possible D gene (5 bases). Germline assignment: CDR1 DFQATT and CDR2 SNEGSKA (reference sequence). The V end was cut by 3 bases, the J end by 5 bases, with 8 bases between. This CDR3 has 12 residues. CDR3 in amino acids: CSARRVNNEQFF. CDR3 sequence (DNA): TGCAGTGCTAGGCGGGTGAACAATGAGCAGTTCTTC.

This clonotype was observed once. The chain carries TRBV2 and TRBJ2-7; D unresolved. The V gene's germline CDR1 is SNHLY and CDR2 FYNNEI. The length of the CDR3 is 14 residues. V lost 5 bases to trimming and J lost 0 bases, with 11 bases between them. Here the CDR3 DNA reads TGTGCCAGCAGTCCGATAGTAACCTCCTACGAGCAGTACTTC. The encoded protein is CASSPIVTSYEQYF.

This clonotype has a count of ten or more. The chain uses TRBV6-5 and TRBJ2-5; 7 nucleotides align to TRBD2. V was clipped by 0 bases and J by 4 bases; unmatched bases: 5. The CDR3 runs 15 residues. CDR1 and CDR2 (germline): MNHEY, SVGAGI. CDR3 sequence: CASSYSLRGRETQYF. CDR3 DNA: TGTGCCAGCAGTTACTCGTTGCGCGGGAGAGAGACCCAGTACTTC.

The chain has TRBV7-6 and TRBJ2-1; 11 positions match TRBD2. Germline V lookup: CDR1 SGHVS, CDR2 FNYEAQ. V shed 0 bases, J shed 7 bases, and the junction held 5 bases outside the gene matches. The CDR3 consists of 16 residues. The CDR3 coding sequence is TGTGCCAGCAGCTTAGCATCGTCTAGCGGGAGGAATGAGCAGTTCTTC. Translated, it gives CASSLASSSGRNEQFF.

This clonotype was counted only a few times. This chain connects TRBV7-3 to TRBJ2-3, with D possibly matching TRBD2 (6 bases). CDR1 is SGHTA and CDR2 is FQGTGA in the germline V gene. Trimming stripped 4 bases from V and 2 bases from J, with 13 bases between. The CDR3 loop spans 15 amino acids. The CDR3 coding sequence is TGTGCCAGCAGCTCCTTAGGACTAACCACAGATACGCAGTATTTT. Translation gives CASSSLGLTTDTQYF.

This clonotype was recorded at least ten times. The rearrangement links TRBV20-1 to TRBJ2-1, with TRBD2 matching over 10 bases. Unmatched junction bases numbered 9, after V lost 2 bases and J lost 5 bases. Looked up from germline, CDR1 is DFQATT and CDR2 is SNEGSKA (reference sequence). This CDR3 contains 16 residues. CDR3: CSARQVAGGGNNEQFF. For the CDR3, the DNA is TGCAGTGCTAGACAGGTAGCGGGAGGCGGAAACAATGAGCAGTTCTTC.

The chain is built from TRBV20-1 and TRBJ2-7; TRBD2 matches at 8 bases. The CDR3 is 12 residues long. The V gene's germline CDR1 is DFQATT and CDR2 SNEGSKA (reference sequence). V dropped 6 bases and J dropped 3; count of bases not matched to a gene: 4. The DNA for the CDR3 is TGCAGTGCACTAGCGGTTCTCTACGAGCAGTACTTC. The encoded protein is CSALAVLYEQYF.

This clonotype has more than one count but fewer than ten. This chain joins TRBV29-1 and TRBJ2-5, with TRBD1 as a possible D gene (6 bases). CDR1 is SQVTM and CDR2 is ANQGSEA in the germline V gene. This CDR3 comprises 15 residues. Deletions cut 4 bases from V and 5 bases from J, with 20 bases between. Here the CDR3 DNA reads TGCAGCGTTGGGCAGGACAGCCCAAGAGTGGAGACCCAGTACTTC. This translates into CSVGQDSPRVETQYF. The entire variable domain, with the rest obtained from reference TRBV29-1 and TRBJ2-5, is as follows: SAVISQKPSRDICQRGTSLTIQCQVDSQVTMMFWYRQQPGQSLTLIATANQGSEATYESGFVIDKFPISRPNLTFSTLTVSNMSPEDSSIYLCSVGQDSPRVETQYFGPGTRLLVL.

The gene calls are TRBV24-1 and TRBJ2-3; D gene uncertain. CDR3 length equals 16 residues. Between the trimmed V and J ends, which lost 3 bases and 0 bases, there was a span of 12 bases. The germline V gene encodes CDR1 KGHDR and CDR2 SFDVKD. In DNA form, the CDR3 reads TGTGCCACCAGTGATCCGGCAACTGACAGCACAGATACGCAGTATTTT. The encoded protein is CATSDPATDSTDTQYF.

This clonotype has a count of ten or more. This chain connects TRBV20-1 to TRBJ1-1; maybe TRBD1 (5 bases). This CDR3 is built from 15 residues. Trimming pared 3 bases from V and 0 bases from J, leaving 14 bases between. Germline loops: CDR1 DFQATT, CDR2 SNEGSKA (reference sequence). The CDR3 loop is CSASRGGRVNTEAFF. In DNA form, the CDR3 reads TGCAGTGCTAGTAGGGGTGGCAGAGTGAACACTGAAGCTTTCTTT.